This TCR beta chain was profiled in a study of regulatory T cells in long-lasting Graves disease. Turning to the study itself: The study counted Graves' disease as persistent given over 5 years of antithyroid drugs and positive TSH receptor antibodies.

iRepertoire HTBI primers and Arm-PCR of CDR3 regions built TCR beta libraries. TCRdb reanalysed the multiplex PCR reads using MiXCR and keeps one entry per CDR3 protein. The sample contains about 460,000 distinct CDR3 sequences, roughly 23% of which appear only once. Time point described: persistent/refractory GD, antithyroid drugs over 5 years with positive TRAb. Isolated PBMC RNA provided the starting material for the TCR library. V was clipped by 2 bases and J by 6 bases, with 17 bases between them. Per germline, CDR1 MDHEN and CDR2 SYDVKM. There are 15 residues in the CDR3. This chain connects TRBV28 to TRBJ2-7, with D perhaps assigned TRBD1 or TRBD2 (5 bases each). Sample: peripheral blood mononuclear cells (PBMCs), taken when the disease was refractory, from a patient treated with antithyroid drugs. This sequence originates from a female donor with Graves disease. Here the CDR3 reads CASSLIGGNRGEQYF. CDR3 nucleotides: TGTGCCAGCAGTTTAATTGGAGGCAATAGGGGCGAGCAGTACTTC. The variable domain in full, completed from reference TRBV28 and TRBJ2-7, reads DVKVTQSSRYLVKRTGEKVFLECVQDMDHENMFWYRQDPGLGLRLIYFSYDVKMKEKGDIPEGYSVSREKKERFSLILESASTNQTSMYLCASSLIGGNRGEQYFGPGTRLTVT.